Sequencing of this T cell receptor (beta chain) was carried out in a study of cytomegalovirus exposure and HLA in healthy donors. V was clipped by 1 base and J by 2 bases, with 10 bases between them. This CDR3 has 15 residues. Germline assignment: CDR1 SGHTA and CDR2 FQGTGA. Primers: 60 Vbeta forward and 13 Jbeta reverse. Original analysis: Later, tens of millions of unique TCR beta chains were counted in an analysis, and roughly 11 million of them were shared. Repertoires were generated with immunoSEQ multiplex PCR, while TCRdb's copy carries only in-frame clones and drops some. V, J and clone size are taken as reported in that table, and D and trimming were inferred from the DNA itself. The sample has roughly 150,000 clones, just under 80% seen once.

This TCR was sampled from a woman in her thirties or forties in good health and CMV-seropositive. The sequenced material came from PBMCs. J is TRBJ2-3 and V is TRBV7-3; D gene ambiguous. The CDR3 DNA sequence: TGTGCCAGCAGCTTAAGCAATGCCTACACAGATACGCAGTATTTT. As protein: CASSLSNAYTDTQYF.